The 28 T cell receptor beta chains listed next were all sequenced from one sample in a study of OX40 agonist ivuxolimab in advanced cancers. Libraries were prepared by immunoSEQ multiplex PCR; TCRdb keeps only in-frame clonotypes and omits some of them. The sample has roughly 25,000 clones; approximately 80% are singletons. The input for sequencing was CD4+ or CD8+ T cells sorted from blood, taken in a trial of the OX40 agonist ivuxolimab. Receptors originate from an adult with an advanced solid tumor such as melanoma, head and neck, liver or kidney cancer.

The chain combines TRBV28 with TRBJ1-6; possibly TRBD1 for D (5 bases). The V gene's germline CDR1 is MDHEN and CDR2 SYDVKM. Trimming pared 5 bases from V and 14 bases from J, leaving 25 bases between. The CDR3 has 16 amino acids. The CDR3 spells CASSPTVGAGFATLHF. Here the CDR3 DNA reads TGTGCCAGCAGTCCTACGGTTGGAGCAGGGTTCGCAACCCTCCACTTT.

The DNA of the CDR3 is TGTGCCAGCAGGGGACTAGCGGGGACGCACTACGAGCAGTACTTC. This codes for CASRGLAGTHYEQYF. The chain employs TRBV6-6 and TRBJ2-7; 13 bases fit TRBD2. The CDR3 covers 15 residues. V dropped 6 bases and J dropped 3; count of bases not matched to a gene: 5. Per the germline V gene, CDR1 is MNHNY and CDR2 is SVGAGI (reference sequence).

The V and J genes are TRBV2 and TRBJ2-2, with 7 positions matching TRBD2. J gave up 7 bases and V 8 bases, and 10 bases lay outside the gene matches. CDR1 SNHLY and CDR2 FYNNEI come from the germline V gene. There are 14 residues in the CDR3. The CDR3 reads CASGWTRRGGELFF. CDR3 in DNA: TGTGCCAGCGGATGGACTAGAAGAGGCGGGGAGCTGTTTTTT.

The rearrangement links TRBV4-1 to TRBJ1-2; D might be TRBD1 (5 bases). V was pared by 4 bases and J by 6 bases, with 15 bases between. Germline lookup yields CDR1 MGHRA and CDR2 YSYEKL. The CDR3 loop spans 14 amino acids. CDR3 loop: CASSPRGGTDGYTF. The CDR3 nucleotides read TGCGCCAGCAGCCCAAGGGGTGGGACGGATGGCTACACCTTC.

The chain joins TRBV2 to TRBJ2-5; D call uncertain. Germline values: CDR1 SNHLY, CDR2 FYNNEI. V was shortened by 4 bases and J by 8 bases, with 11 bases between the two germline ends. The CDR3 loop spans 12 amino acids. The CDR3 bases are TGTGCCAGCAGTGGAGTCCTCCGAACCCAGTACTTC. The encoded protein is CASSGVLRTQYF.

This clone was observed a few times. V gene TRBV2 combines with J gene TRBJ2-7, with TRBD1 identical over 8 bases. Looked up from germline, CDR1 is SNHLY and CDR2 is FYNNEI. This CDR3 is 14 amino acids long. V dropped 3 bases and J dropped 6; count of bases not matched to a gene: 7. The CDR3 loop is CASSDRTGFPEQYF. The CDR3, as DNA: TGTGCCAGCAGTGACAGGACAGGGTTCCCCGAGCAGTACTTC.

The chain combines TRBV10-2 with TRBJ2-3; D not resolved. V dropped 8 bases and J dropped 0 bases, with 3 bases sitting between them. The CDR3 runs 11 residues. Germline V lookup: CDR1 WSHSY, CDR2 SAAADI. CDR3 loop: CASGSTDTQYF. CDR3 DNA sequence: TGCGCCAGCGGAAGCACAGATACGCAGTATTTT.

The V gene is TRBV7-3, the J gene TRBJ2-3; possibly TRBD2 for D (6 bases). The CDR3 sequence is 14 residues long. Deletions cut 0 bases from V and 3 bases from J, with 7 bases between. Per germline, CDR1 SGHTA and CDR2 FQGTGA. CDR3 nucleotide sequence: TGTGCCAGCAGCTTAACCGGGACTACAGATACGCAGTATTTT. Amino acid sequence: CASSLTGTTDTQYF.

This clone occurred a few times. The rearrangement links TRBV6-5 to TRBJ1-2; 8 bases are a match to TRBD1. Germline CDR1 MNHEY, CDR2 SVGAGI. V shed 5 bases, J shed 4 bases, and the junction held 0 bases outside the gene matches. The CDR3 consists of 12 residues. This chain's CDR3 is CASSGTGYGYTF. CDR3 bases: TGTGCCAGCAGTGGGACAGGCTATGGCTACACCTTC.

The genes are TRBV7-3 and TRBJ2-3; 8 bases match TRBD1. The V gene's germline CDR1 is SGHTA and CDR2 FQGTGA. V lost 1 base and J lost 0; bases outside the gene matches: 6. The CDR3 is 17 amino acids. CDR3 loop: CASSLKGTGGSTDTQYF. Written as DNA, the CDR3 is TGTGCCAGCAGCTTAAAGGGAACAGGGGGTAGCACAGATACGCAGTATTTT.

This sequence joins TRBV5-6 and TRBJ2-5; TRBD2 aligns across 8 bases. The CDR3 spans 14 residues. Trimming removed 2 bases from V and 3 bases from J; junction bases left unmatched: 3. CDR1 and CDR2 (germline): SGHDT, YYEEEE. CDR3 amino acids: CASSFELAEETQYF. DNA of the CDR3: TGTGCCAGCAGCTTCGAACTAGCGGAAGAGACCCAGTACTTC.

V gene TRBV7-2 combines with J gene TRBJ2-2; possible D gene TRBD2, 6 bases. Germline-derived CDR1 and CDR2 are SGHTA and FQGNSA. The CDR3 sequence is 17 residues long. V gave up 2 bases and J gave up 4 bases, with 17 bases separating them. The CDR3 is CASSLKMGLSPTGELFF. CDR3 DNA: TGTGCCAGCAGCTTAAAAATGGGACTTTCTCCCACCGGGGAGCTGTTTTTT.

The CDR3 coding sequence is TGTGCCAGCAGTACCCTGGACAGTGGGGGCTGGAAGCCCCAGCATTTT. As protein: CASSTLDSGGWKPQHF. V and J are TRBV28 and TRBJ1-5; weak D call: TRBD1 (6 bases). The CDR3 has 16 residues. Germline V gene sequence: CDR1 MDHEN, CDR2 SYDVKM. V lost 5 bases, J lost 8 bases, and 22 bases lay in between.

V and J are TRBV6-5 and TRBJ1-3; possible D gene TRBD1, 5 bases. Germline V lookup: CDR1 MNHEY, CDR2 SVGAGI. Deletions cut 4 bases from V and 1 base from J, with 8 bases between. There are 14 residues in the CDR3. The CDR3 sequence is CASSSWGSGNTIYF. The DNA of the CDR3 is TGTGCCAGCAGTTCGTGGGGGTCTGGAAACACCATATATTTT.

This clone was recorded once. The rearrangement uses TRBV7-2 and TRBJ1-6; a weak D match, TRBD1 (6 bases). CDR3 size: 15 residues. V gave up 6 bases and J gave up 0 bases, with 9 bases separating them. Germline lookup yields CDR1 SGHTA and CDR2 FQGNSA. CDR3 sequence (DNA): TGTGCCAGCAGACCGACAGGCTCCTATAATTCACCCCTCCACTTT. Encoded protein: CASRPTGSYNSPLHF.

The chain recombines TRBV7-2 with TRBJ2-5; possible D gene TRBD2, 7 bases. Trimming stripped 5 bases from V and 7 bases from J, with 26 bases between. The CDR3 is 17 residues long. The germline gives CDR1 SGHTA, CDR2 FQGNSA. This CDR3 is CASSLEFSGGADGTQYF. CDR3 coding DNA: TGTGCCAGCAGCCTCGAGTTTTCGGGGGGCGCCGACGGGACCCAGTACTTC.

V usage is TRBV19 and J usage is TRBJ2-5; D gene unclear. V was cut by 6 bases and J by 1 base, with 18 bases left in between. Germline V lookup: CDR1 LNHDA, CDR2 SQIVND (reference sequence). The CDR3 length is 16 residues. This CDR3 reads CASSPPVRDCQETQYF. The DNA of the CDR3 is TGTGCCAGTAGCCCTCCGGTAAGAGACTGCCAAGAGACCCAGTACTTC.

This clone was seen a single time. The CDR3 sequence is CASSWGTLSGGFYREQFF. CDR3 nucleotides: TGCGCCAGCAGCTGGGGGACCCTTAGCGGGGGTTTTTATCGGGAGCAGTTCTTC. The chain couples TRBV5-1 to TRBJ2-1; 9 bases are shared with TRBD2. Germline V CDR1 and CDR2: SGHRS, YFSETQ. V shed 3 bases and J 10 bases; nucleotides not matched to a gene: 20. The CDR3 is 18 residues long.

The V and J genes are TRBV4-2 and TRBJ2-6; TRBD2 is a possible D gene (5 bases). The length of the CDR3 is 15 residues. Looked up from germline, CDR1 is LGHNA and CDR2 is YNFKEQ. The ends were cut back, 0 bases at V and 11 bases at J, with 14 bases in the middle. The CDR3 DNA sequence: TGTGCCAGCAGCCAAGATCATCAAGCGGACTACGTCCTGACTTTC. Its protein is CASSQDHQADYVLTF.

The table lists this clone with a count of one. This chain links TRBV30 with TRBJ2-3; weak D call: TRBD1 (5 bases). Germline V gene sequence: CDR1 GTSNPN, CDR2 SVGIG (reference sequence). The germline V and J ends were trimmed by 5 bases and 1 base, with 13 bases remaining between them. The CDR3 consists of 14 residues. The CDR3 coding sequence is TGTGCCTGGGGACCAGGGTGGGGCACAGATACGCAGTATTTT. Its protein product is CAWGPGWGTDTQYF.

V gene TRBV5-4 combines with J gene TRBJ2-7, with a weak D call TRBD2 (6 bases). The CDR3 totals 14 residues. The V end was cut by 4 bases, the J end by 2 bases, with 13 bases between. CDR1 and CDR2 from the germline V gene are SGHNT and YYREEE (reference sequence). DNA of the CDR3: TGTGCCAGCAGCGAACTGGGACTCACCTACGAGCAGTACTTC. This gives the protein CASSELGLTYEQYF.

The CDR3 DNA sequence: TGTGCCAGCAGCGTAGCATCGGACGGCATGTCACAGTATTTT. This translates into CASSVASDGMSQYF. The J gene is TRBJ2-3, the V gene TRBV9, with D unclear. This CDR3 is built from 14 residues. Germline V gene data show CDR1 as SGDLS and CDR2 as YYNGEE. Trimming removed 0 bases from V and 12 bases from J, with 17 bases in between.

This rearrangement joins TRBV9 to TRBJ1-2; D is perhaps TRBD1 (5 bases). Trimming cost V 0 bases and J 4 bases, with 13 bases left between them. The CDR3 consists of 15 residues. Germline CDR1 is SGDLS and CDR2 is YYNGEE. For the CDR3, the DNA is TGTGCCAGCAGCGTAGACGGGACGGCCCCCTATGGCTACACCTTC. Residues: CASSVDGTAPYGYTF.

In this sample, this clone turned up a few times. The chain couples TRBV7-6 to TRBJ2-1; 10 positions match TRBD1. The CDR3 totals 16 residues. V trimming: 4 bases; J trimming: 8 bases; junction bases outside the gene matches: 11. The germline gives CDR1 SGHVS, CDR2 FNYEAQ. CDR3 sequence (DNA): TGTGCCAGCAGCTCCGGGACAGGGGAGATTAGGGATGAGCAGTTCTTC. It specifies CASSSGTGEIRDEQFF.

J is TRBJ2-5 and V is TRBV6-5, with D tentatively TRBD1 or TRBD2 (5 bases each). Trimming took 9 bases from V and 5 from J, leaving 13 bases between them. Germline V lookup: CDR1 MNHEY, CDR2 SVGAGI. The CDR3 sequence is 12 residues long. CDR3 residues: CASSVGTETQYF. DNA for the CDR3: TGTGCCAGTAGCGTCGGGACGGAGACCCAGTACTTC.

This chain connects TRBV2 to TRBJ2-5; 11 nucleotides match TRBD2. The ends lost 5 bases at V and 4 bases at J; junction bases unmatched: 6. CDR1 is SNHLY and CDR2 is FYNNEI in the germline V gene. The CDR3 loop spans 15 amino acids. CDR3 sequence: CASSRIAGGGETQYF. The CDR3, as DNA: TGTGCCAGCAGTCGCATAGCGGGAGGGGGAGAGACCCAGTACTTC.

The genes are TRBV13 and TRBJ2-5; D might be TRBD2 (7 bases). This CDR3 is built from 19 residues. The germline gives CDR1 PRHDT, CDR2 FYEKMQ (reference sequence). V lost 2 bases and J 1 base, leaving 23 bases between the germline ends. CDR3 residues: CASSLTPFGGGGPQETQYF. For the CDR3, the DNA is TGTGCCAGCAGCTTAACCCCCTTCGGTGGCGGGGGCCCCCAAGAGACCCAGTACTTC. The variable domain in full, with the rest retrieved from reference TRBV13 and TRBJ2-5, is AAGVIQSPRHLIKEKRETATLKCYPIPRHDTVYWYQQGPGQDPQFLISFYEKMQSDKGSIPDRFSAQQFSDYHSELNMSSLELGDSALYFCASSLTPFGGGGPQETQYFGPGTRLLVL.

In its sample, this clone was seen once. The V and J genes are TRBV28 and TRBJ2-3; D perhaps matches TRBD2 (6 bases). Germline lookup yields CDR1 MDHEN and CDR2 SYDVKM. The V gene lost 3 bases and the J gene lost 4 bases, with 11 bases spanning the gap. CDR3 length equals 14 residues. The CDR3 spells CASSFRGIPDTQYF. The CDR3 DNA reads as TGTGCCAGCAGTTTTCGGGGGATCCCAGATACGCAGTATTTT.